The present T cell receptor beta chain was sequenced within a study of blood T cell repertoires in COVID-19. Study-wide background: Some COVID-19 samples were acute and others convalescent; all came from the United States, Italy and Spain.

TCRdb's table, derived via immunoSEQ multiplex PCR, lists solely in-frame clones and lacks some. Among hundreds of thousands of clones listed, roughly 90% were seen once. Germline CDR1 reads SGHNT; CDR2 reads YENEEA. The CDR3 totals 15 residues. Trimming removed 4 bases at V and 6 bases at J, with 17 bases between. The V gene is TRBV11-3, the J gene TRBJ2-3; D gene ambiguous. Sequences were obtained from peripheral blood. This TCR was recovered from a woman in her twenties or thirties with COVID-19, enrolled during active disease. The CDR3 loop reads CASSYGSSNSDTQYF. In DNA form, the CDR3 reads TGTGCCAGCAGCTACGGGTCGTCTAACTCTGATACGCAGTATTTT.